The 4 T cell receptor beta chains given below trace back to one sample, sequenced in a study of T cell responses to AZD1222 COVID-19 vaccine. The method was immunoSEQ multiplex PCR; TCRdb's version includes in-frame clones alone and lacks a portion of them. The sample carries over 130,000 clones, about 91% recorded once. Material: peripheral blood, obtained on day 0 of AZD1222 vaccination. The receptors here all came from an adult in good health.

This clone came up once. This sequence joins TRBV5-1 and TRBJ2-7; D might be TRBD2 (5 bases). CDR1 SGHRS and CDR2 YFSETQ come from the germline V gene. Trimming removed 0 bases at V and 0 bases at J, with 10 bases between. The CDR3 is 15 amino acids. Here the CDR3 reads CASSLGSVSSYEQYF. The CDR3 coding sequence is TGCGCCAGCAGCTTGGGTAGCGTTAGCTCCTACGAGCAGTACTTC.

The chain employs TRBV7-8 and TRBJ1-1; perhaps TRBD1 as D (5 bases). Trimming pared 5 bases from V and 5 bases from J, leaving 12 bases between. The length of the CDR3 is 13 residues. CDR1 and CDR2 (germline): SGHVS, FQNEAQ. Written as DNA, the CDR3 is TGTGCCAGCAGCCCCTTGGGGGGAACTGAAGCTTTCTTT. Protein: CASSPLGGTEAFF.

CDR3 nucleotide sequence: TGTGCCAGCAGTAAGAGACAGGGGGGGCAGCCCCAGCATTTT. It specifies CASSKRQGGQPQHF. The chain combines TRBV6-5 with TRBJ1-5; 9 nucleotides align to TRBD1. Germline lookup yields CDR1 MNHEY and CDR2 SVGAGI. CDR3 length: 14 residues. V shed 5 bases, J shed 7 bases, and the junction held 6 bases outside the gene matches.

V and J are TRBV6-2 or TRBV6-3 and TRBJ1-5; D may be TRBD1 (5 bases). Trimming left V 5 bases short and J 5 bases short, with 13 bases between. Germline V gene lookup returns CDR1 MNHEY and CDR2 SVGEGT. The CDR3 is 14 amino acids. CDR3 in DNA: TGTGCCAGCAGTGGCGGGGGTGCAGATCAGCCCCAGCATTTT. Protein: CASSGGGADQPQHF.